These 20 T cell receptor beta chains came from one sample sequenced in a study of cytomegalovirus exposure and HLA in healthy donors. In the PCR, 60 Vbeta and 13 Jbeta primers were used. Using immunoSEQ multiplex PCR, the repertoire was profiled, and TCRdb retains in-frame clones only, with some absent. The table has around 85,000 clones, 70% to 75% seen once. Specimen: PBMCs. The receptors were sampled from a man in his fifties or sixties in good health and CMV-seronegative.

The V call is TRBV19, the J call TRBJ1-5, with D hard to call. The CDR3 runs 14 residues. With 1 base removed from V and 4 bases from J, the gap between germline ends came to 8 bases. Germline assignment: CDR1 LNHDA and CDR2 SQIVND (reference sequence). CDR3 in amino acids: CASSIVADNQPQHF. The CDR3 region has the DNA TGTGCCAGTAGTATAGTAGCCGATAATCAGCCCCAGCATTTT.

This chain joins TRBV6-1 and TRBJ2-2; a possible D gene is TRBD2 (7 bases). Germline CDR1 is MNHNS and CDR2 is SASEGT. Trimming removed 6 bases at V and 4 bases at J, with 15 bases between. The CDR3 consists of 15 residues. CDR3 protein: CASSREGGATGELFF. The CDR3 DNA reads TGTGCCAGCAGCCGGGAAGGGGGGGCCACCGGGGAGCTGTTTTTT.

This chain links TRBV11-3 with TRBJ2-5; 7 bases agree with TRBD1. Per germline, CDR1 SGHNT and CDR2 YENEEA. V was pared by 5 bases and J by 2 bases, with 2 bases of the junction left unmatched. CDR3 length: 13 amino acids. The CDR3: CASSRDRQETQYF. The CDR3 coding sequence is TGTGCCAGCAGCAGGGACAGACAAGAGACCCAGTACTTC. The complete variable domain, with remaining parts taken from reference TRBV11-3 and TRBJ2-5, reads EAGVVQSPRYKIIEKKQPVAFWCNPISGHNTLYWYLQNLGQGPELLIRYENEEAVDDSQLPKDRFSAERLKGVDSTLKIQPAELGDSAVYLCASSRDRQETQYFGPGTRLLVL.

The chain couples TRBV9 to TRBJ2-7; TRBD1 aligns across 7 bases. The J segment lost 2 bases and the V segment lost 3 bases, leaving 5 bases of the junction unmatched. The germline V gene encodes CDR1 SGDLS and CDR2 YYNGEE. This CDR3 is 14 amino acids long. The CDR3 region is CASSDRDSPYEQYF. For the CDR3, the DNA is TGTGCCAGCAGCGACCGGGACAGTCCCTACGAGCAGTACTTC.

The chain couples TRBV30 to TRBJ1-3, with a possible D match to TRBD1 (6 bases). This CDR3 is built from 17 residues. Germline CDR1 is GTSNPN and CDR2 is SVGIG (reference sequence). V was shortened by 3 bases and J by 0 bases, with 18 bases between the two germline ends. CDR3 region: CAWRYYTGHRSGNTIYF. In nucleotides, the CDR3 is TGTGCCTGGAGGTACTACACGGGACACCGCTCTGGAAACACCATATATTTT.

The table lists this clone with a few counts. J is TRBJ2-7 and V is TRBV4-2; tentative D call: TRBD1 (6 bases). Germline V CDR1 and CDR2: LGHNA, YNFKEQ. V shed 2 bases and J shed 2 bases, with 13 bases lying between them. CDR3 length: 15 residues. The CDR3 sequence: CASSQQDRRTYEQYF. CDR3 nucleotides: TGTGCCAGCAGCCAACAAGACAGGAGAACCTACGAGCAGTACTTC.

The chain combines TRBV11-1 with TRBJ2-1, with TRBD1 matching 8 bases. Germline V gene sequence: CDR1 SGHAT, CDR2 FQDESV (reference sequence). The CDR3 length is 13 residues. After removal of 4 bases from V and 8 bases from J, the junction contained 4 bases not matched to a gene. The CDR3, as DNA: TGTGCCAGCAGCTCAGGGGGCGGCCATGAGCAGTTCTTC. The encoded protein is CASSSGGGHEQFF.

The V gene is TRBV30, the J gene TRBJ1-6; no definite D call. This CDR3 has 13 amino acids. Germline lookup yields CDR1 GTSNPN and CDR2 SVGIG (reference sequence). The ends were cut back, 8 bases at V and 5 bases at J, with 13 bases in the middle. The CDR3 region has the DNA TGTGCCGGCTGGTCACACGATAATTCACCCCTCCACTTT. This sequence encodes CAGWSHDNSPLHF.

The V gene is TRBV6-6, the J gene TRBJ2-5; tentatively, D is TRBD1 (5 bases). V lost 7 bases and J lost 5, with 23 bases in between. CDR1 and CDR2 (germline): MNHNY, SVGAGI (reference sequence). The CDR3 is made up of 16 amino acids. Written as DNA, the CDR3 is TGTGCCAGCAATCTAGGGCCAAGGACACCGCAGGAGACCCAGTACTTC. Translating gives CASNLGPRTPQETQYF.

Here the CDR3 reads CASSTLAGGQDIQYF. The CDR3 DNA reads TGTGCCAGCAGTACTCTAGCGGGGGGGCAGGACATTCAGTACTTC. The chain employs TRBV28 and TRBJ2-4, with 12 positions matching TRBD2. CDR3 length: 15 amino acids. Germline V lookup: CDR1 MDHEN, CDR2 SYDVKM. With 5 bases clipped from V and 8 bases from J, the junction kept 7 bases outside the gene matches.

The CDR3 DNA sequence: TGTGCCAGCAGCCCCGTTCGCGGGTATACGCAGTATTTT. Translating gives CASSPVRGYTQYF. This chain links TRBV7-2 with TRBJ2-3; D perhaps matches TRBD2 (5 bases). The CDR3 consists of 13 residues. Germline CDR1 SGHTA, CDR2 FQGNSA. With 5 bases removed from V and 7 bases from J, the gap between germline ends came to 13 bases.

J is TRBJ2-3 and V is TRBV6-5; 7 bases are a match to TRBD1. The CDR3 has 13 amino acids. The germline CDR1 and CDR2 sequences are MNHEY and SVGAGI. With 8 bases clipped from V and 0 bases from J, the junction kept 2 bases outside the gene matches. CDR3 region: CASEDRSTDTQYF. DNA for the CDR3: TGTGCCAGCGAGGACAGGAGCACAGATACGCAGTATTTT.

This clone showed up just a few times. The chain carries TRBV7-9 and TRBJ1-1; D is undetermined. Germline CDR1 SEHNR, CDR2 FQNEAQ (reference sequence). CDR3 length equals 12 residues. V gave up 5 bases and J gave up 3 bases, with 7 bases separating them. In DNA, the CDR3 is TGTGCCAGCAGCACTGGGCACACTGAAGCTTTCTTT. Protein product: CASSTGHTEAFF.

The rearrangement links TRBV6-1 to TRBJ1-5, with TRBD1 matching over 7 bases. There are 15 residues in the CDR3. The trim removed 4 bases at V and 7 bases at J, leaving 10 bases unmatched. Germline assignment: CDR1 MNHNS and CDR2 SASEGT. CDR3 coding DNA: TGTGCCAGCAGTGCTGCCAGGGGGTCGGTACAGCCCCAGCATTTT. This encodes CASSAARGSVQPQHF.

The rearrangement joins TRBV7-6 to TRBJ1-1; 8 positions agree with TRBD1. After removal of 4 bases from V and 6 bases from J, the junction contained 10 bases not matched to a gene. Germline V CDR1 and CDR2: SGHVS, FNYEAQ. The CDR3 sequence is 15 residues long. The chain's CDR3 is CASSSGGGLVAEAFF. Written as DNA, the CDR3 is TGTGCCAGCAGCTCAGGGGGCGGGTTGGTCGCTGAAGCTTTCTTT.

The chain uses TRBV2 and TRBJ2-3, with 10 bases aligning to TRBD2. Germline V CDR1 and CDR2: SNHLY, FYNNEI. This CDR3 spans 15 amino acids. Losses at the gene ends were 5 bases for V and 8 bases for J; bases not matched to a gene: 10. The CDR3 DNA is TGTGCCAGCAGTCCTTCCTCAGCGGGGGGGGGTACGCAGTATTTT. It specifies CASSPSSAGGGTQYF.

This clone came up once. This chain uses TRBV5-1 with TRBJ1-3; D gene unclear. Trimming took off 1 base at V and 1 base at J, with 3 bases between the two ends. The germline V gene has CDR1 SGHRS and CDR2 YFSETQ. The CDR3 sequence is 13 residues long. The CDR3 DNA reads as TGCGCCAGCAGCTTGACTTCTGGAAACACCATATATTTT. This codes for CASSLTSGNTIYF.

V and J are TRBV18 and TRBJ2-1; D is perhaps TRBD1 (5 bases). This CDR3 has 12 amino acids. Trimming removed 1 base at V and 9 bases at J, with 7 bases between. Germline lookup yields CDR1 KGHSH and CDR2 LQKENI. The CDR3 DNA is TGTGCCAGCTCACCACAGGGGTTTGAGCAGTTCTTC. Encoded protein: CASSPQGFEQFF.

The V and J genes are TRBV2 and TRBJ2-1, with TRBD1 matching 7 bases. CDR1 is SNHLY, CDR2 FYNNEI, per germline. The CDR3 runs 14 residues. Losses at the gene ends were 7 bases for V and 5 bases for J; bases not matched to a gene: 8. CDR3 in DNA: TGTGCCAGCAACCTGGACAGGCGAAACAATGAGCAGTTCTTC. As protein: CASNLDRRNNEQFF.

This clone was observed a few times. The V and J genes are TRBV6-1 and TRBJ2-7; 9 bases fit TRBD1. Germline assignment: CDR1 MNHNS and CDR2 SASEGT. The length of the CDR3 is 12 residues. V was clipped by 6 bases and J by 8 bases; unmatched bases: 5. The CDR3: CASSRDRDKQYF. The CDR3 bases are TGTGCCAGCAGCCGGGACAGGGACAAGCAGTACTTC.